The 27 T cell receptor beta chains given below trace back to one sample, sequenced in a study of blood T cells in healthy people across ages. The authors ran a second PCR of about 6 to 11 cycles using a sample-barcoded 5' primer and a J-beta primer mix. TCRdb called the 5' RACE reads again in MiXCR, with one record for every CDR3 protein. The sample includes 600,000 to 900,000 distinct CDR3 sequences, 20% to 30% seen only once; the top ten take 3%. The same sample was also used in a study of T cells of mothers and their children.

Sequenced material: blood. These receptors originate from a boy under 18 in good health.

This chain joins TRBV19 and TRBJ2-7, with TRBD2 identical over 14 bases. The CDR3 length is 17 residues. With 5 bases clipped from V and 0 bases from J, the junction kept 6 bases outside the gene matches. Looked up from germline, CDR1 is LNHDA and CDR2 is SQIVND (reference sequence). The CDR3 coding sequence is TGTGCCAGTAGTCCGGGACTAGCGGGGGTCAACTCCTACGAGCAGTACTTC. This encodes CASSPGLAGVNSYEQYF.

Here the CDR3 DNA reads TGTGCCCACCCCGGGACGAGCTCCTACAATGAGCAGTTCTTC. Protein product: CAHPGTSSYNEQFF. J is TRBJ2-1 and V is TRBV7-9; TRBD1 or TRBD2 may be the D gene (5 bases each). V lost 11 bases and J lost 0, with 14 bases in between. Germline CDR1 is SEHNR and CDR2 is FQNEAQ (reference sequence). This CDR3 has 14 amino acids.

This clonotype was counted only a few times. This chain joins TRBV7-2 and TRBJ2-5, with 7 nucleotides matching TRBD2. The CDR3 spans 17 residues. J was trimmed by 5 bases and V by 4 bases; bases with no gene match: 16. The V gene's germline CDR1 is SGHTA and CDR2 FQGNSA. CDR3 in DNA: TGTGCCAGCAGCTCCCGTACGCGAGCGGGGCCGGGGGAGACCCAGTACTTC. This codes for CASSSRTRAGPGETQYF.

CDR3 region: CSVALEPDTQYF. In nucleotides, the CDR3 is TGCAGCGTTGCTCTGGAGCCAGATACGCAGTATTTT. The chain is built from TRBV29-1 and TRBJ2-3; D unclear. The V and J ends lost 4 bases and 4 bases respectively, with 9 bases between them. CDR1 is SQVTM, CDR2 ANQGSEA, per germline. The CDR3 runs 12 residues.

J is TRBJ2-5 and V is TRBV11-2; D uncertain. The CDR3 runs to 15 residues. Germline V gene sequence: CDR1 SGHAT, CDR2 FQNNGV. The V end was cut by 1 base, the J end by 2 bases, with 11 bases between. Here the CDR3 DNA reads TGTGCCAGCAGCTTAGCATTCCGTAGTCAAGAGACCCAGTACTTC. It encodes CASSLAFRSQETQYF.

The chain carries TRBV28 and TRBJ1-2; weak D call: TRBD1 (5 bases). Trimming removed 5 bases at V and 1 base at J, with 14 bases between. The germline CDR1 and CDR2 sequences are MDHEN and SYDVKM. The CDR3 spans 15 residues. This CDR3 is CASSPRTLINYGYTF. For the CDR3, the DNA is TGTGCCAGCAGTCCCCGGACACTGATTAACTATGGCTACACCTTC.

The gene calls are TRBV9 and TRBJ2-2; D may be TRBD2 (6 bases). Trimming took 3 bases from V and 6 from J, leaving 9 bases between them. The V gene's germline CDR1 is SGDLS and CDR2 YYNGEE. This CDR3 spans 13 amino acids. Written as DNA, the CDR3 is TGTGCCAGCAGCGAGACTAGTGCCGGGGAGCTGTTTTTT. Encoded protein: CASSETSAGELFF.

This clonotype was detected a few times. CDR3 nucleotides: TGTGCCAGCAGCTTAAACGGGGGGGCCATAGACATTCAGTACTTC. This gives the protein CASSLNGGAIDIQYF. The chain recombines TRBV7-3 with TRBJ2-4; 8 nucleotides match TRBD2. The CDR3 runs 15 residues. Germline CDR1 reads SGHTA; CDR2 reads FQGTGA. V was pared by 1 base and J by 8 bases, with 7 bases of the junction left unmatched.

Only a few counts were recorded for this clonotype. The chain joins TRBV20-1 to TRBJ2-5, with a weak D call TRBD1 (5 bases). The CDR3 is made up of 13 amino acids. From germline, CDR1 is DFQATT and CDR2 SNEGSKA (reference sequence). Trimming pared 3 bases from V and 1 base from J, leaving 9 bases between. CDR3 DNA sequence: TGCAGTGCTAGGCCCGACAGCCAAGAGACCCAGTACTTC. Translation gives CSARPDSQETQYF.

There are many counts of this clonotype. This chain links TRBV5-1 with TRBJ2-7, with D possibly being TRBD1 or TRBD2 (5 bases each). V shed 3 bases and J shed 2 bases, with 15 bases lying between them. This CDR3 is 15 amino acids long. Germline V gives CDR1 SGHRS, CDR2 YFSETQ. As DNA, the CDR3 is TGCGCCAGCAGCTCCCAAGGGGTACTAGCCTACGAGCAGTACTTC. This gives the protein CASSSQGVLAYEQYF.

This clonotype was observed a few times. The chain joins TRBV5-1 to TRBJ2-3, with TRBD1 matching over 8 bases. V was pared by 3 bases and J by 3 bases, with 6 bases of the junction left unmatched. The CDR3 contains 15 residues. Looked up from germline, CDR1 is SGHRS and CDR2 is YFSETQ. The CDR3 DNA is TGCGCCAGCAGCTCGGACAGGGTGCGAACAGATACGCAGTATTTT. Translation: CASSSDRVRTDTQYF.

At least ten counts were recorded for this clonotype. The V gene is TRBV5-1, the J gene TRBJ2-5; 7 bases match TRBD2. Germline CDR1 reads SGHRS; CDR2 reads YFSETQ. The trim removed 4 bases at V and 2 bases at J, leaving 5 bases unmatched. This CDR3 has 14 residues. The CDR3 spells CASSRSGNQETQYF. The DNA for the CDR3 is TGCGCCAGCAGCCGCAGCGGGAATCAAGAGACCCAGTACTTC.

The table lists this clonotype with a few counts. One end of the junction does not line up with germline, which may come from a read error. The chain combines TRBV5-1 with TRBJ2-3; TRBD1 is a possible D gene (5 bases). From germline, CDR1 is SGHRS and CDR2 YFSETQ. The CDR3 runs to 16 residues. The CDR3 bases are TGCGCCAGCAGCTTGGCCGGGCATGTGGAGACAGATACACAGTATTTT. It encodes CASSLAGHVETDTQYF. Complete variable domain (other parts from reference TRBV5-1 and TRBJ2-3): KAGVTQTPRYLIKTRGQQVTLSCSPISGHRSVSWYQQTPGQGLQFLFEYFSETQRNKGNFPGRFSGRQFSNSRSEMNVSTLELGDSALYLCASSLAGHVETDTQYFGPGTRLTVL.

The chain carries TRBV13 and TRBJ2-2, with 11 bases matching TRBD2. The germline V gene has CDR1 PRHDT and CDR2 FYEKMQ (reference sequence). With V trimmed by 5 bases and J by 2 bases, 7 bases remained unmatched. The CDR3 sequence is 17 residues long. The CDR3 sequence: CASSTPGTSGNTGELFF. The CDR3 region has the DNA TGTGCCAGCAGCACCCCTGGGACTAGCGGTAACACCGGGGAGCTGTTTTTT.

This clonotype was seen more than once but under ten times. The chain recombines TRBV12-3 or TRBV12-4 with TRBJ1-1; 7 bases map to TRBD1. The CDR3 has 13 residues. V was clipped by 6 bases and J by 2 bases; unmatched bases: 3. In DNA form, the CDR3 reads TGTGCCAGCAGCGGGGACAGCAACACTGAAGCTTTCTTT. Amino acid sequence: CASSGDSNTEAFF.

The J gene is TRBJ1-2, the V gene TRBV7-2; TRBD1 might be the D (6 bases). The V end was cut by 4 bases, the J end by 6 bases, with 15 bases between. The CDR3 has 14 amino acids. Looked up from germline, CDR1 is SGHTA and CDR2 is FQGNSA. CDR3 nucleotide sequence: TGTGCCAGCAGCTCGGACAGCCAGAAGGATGGCTACACCTTC. Translated, it gives CASSSDSQKDGYTF.

The CDR3 sequence is CASSTEVFSYEQYF. The CDR3 region has the DNA TGCGCCAGCAGCACAGAGGTATTCTCCTACGAGCAGTACTTC. This rearrangement joins TRBV5-1 to TRBJ2-7; unclear D gene. The CDR3 contains 14 residues. CDR1 SGHRS and CDR2 YFSETQ come from the germline V gene. With 4 bases removed from V and 0 bases from J, the gap between germline ends came to 11 bases.

The table lists this clonotype with a few counts. A read error may produce the germline difference seen at one junction end. V usage is TRBV7-7 and J usage is TRBJ2-7, with D unresolved. The tail of the sequence fits TRBJ2-5 better, so the J call may be wrong. This CDR3 is 13 amino acids long. Germline V CDR1 and CDR2: SSHAT, FNYEAQ (reference sequence). CDR3 sequence (DNA): TGTGCTAGCAGCTTAGACTCAAGGAAGACCCAGTACTTC. It encodes CASSLDSRKTQYF.

V usage is TRBV14 and J usage is TRBJ2-5, with 9 nucleotides matching TRBD2. Gene TRBJ2-1 matches the end of the DNA better, so the J call may be wrong. The CDR3 spans 17 residues. CDR1 and CDR2 from the germline V gene are SGHDN and FVKESK. Here the CDR3 reads CASSPSVGLAGRGRQFF. For the CDR3, the DNA is TGTGCCAGCAGCCCCTCGGTGGGGCTAGCGGGGAGGGGAAGGCAGTTCTTC.

The chain carries TRBV6-5 and TRBJ2-5; 11 bases match TRBD2. The V gene's germline CDR1 is MNHEY and CDR2 SVGAGI. Trimming took 9 bases from V and 2 from J; bases not matched to a gene: 5. There are 14 residues in the CDR3. The CDR3 loop reads CASRASGGQETQYF. As DNA, the CDR3 is TGTGCCAGTCGGGCTAGCGGGGGGCAAGAGACCCAGTACTTC.

The gene calls are TRBV5-6 and TRBJ2-5; perhaps TRBD2 as D (5 bases). The CDR3 covers 14 residues. Trimming shortened V by 3 bases and J by 4 bases, and 13 bases separated the two germline ends. The germline gives CDR1 SGHDT, CDR2 YYEEEE. DNA for the CDR3: TGTGCCAGCAGCTCGGGCCTAGGAGGAGAGACCCAGTACTTC. Residues: CASSSGLGGETQYF.

This clonotype was seen ten or more times. The CDR3 DNA is TGTGCCACCAGCAGAGGGGGGACTCTCCAAGAGACCCAGTACTTC. Protein sequence: CATSRGGTLQETQYF. This chain links TRBV15 with TRBJ2-5; D might be TRBD2 (6 bases). CDR1 is LNHNV, CDR2 YYDKDF, per germline (reference sequence). This CDR3 region has 15 residues. Trimming took 1 base from V and 1 from J, leaving 10 bases between them.

This clonotype has a count of ten or more. At one boundary the junction diverges from the germline segment, which might be a read error. The V and J genes are TRBV7-9 and TRBJ2-7; D is perhaps TRBD1 or TRBD2 (5 bases each). The CDR3 runs to 13 residues. Germline V gene sequence: CDR1 SEHNR, CDR2 FQNEAQ (reference sequence). The CDR3 sequence is CASSLVGGYEQYF. For the CDR3, the DNA is TGTGCCAGCAGTTTAGTTGGGGGCTACGAGCAGTACTTC.

The chain employs TRBV19 and TRBJ1-5; no definite D call. Germline-derived CDR1 and CDR2 are LNHDA and SQIVND (reference sequence). The CDR3 extends over 13 amino acids. V lost 0 bases and J lost 7, with 7 bases in between. CDR3 sequence: CASSIEGIQPQHF. As DNA, the CDR3 is TGTGCCAGTAGTATAGAGGGCATCCAGCCCCAGCATTTT.

The DNA for the CDR3 is TGTGCCAGCAGTCCTCATTCTGACAACCGCTACGAGCAGTACTTC. Its protein product is CASSPHSDNRYEQYF. V gene TRBV28 combines with J gene TRBJ2-7; no clear D gene. Germline values: CDR1 MDHEN, CDR2 SYDVKM. This CDR3 contains 15 residues. V was pared by 5 bases and J by 3 bases, with 17 bases between.

The chain couples TRBV5-1 to TRBJ2-4; TRBD1 aligns across 10 bases. Germline assignment: CDR1 SGHRS and CDR2 YFSETQ. This CDR3 spans 15 amino acids. J lost 9 bases, V lost 0 bases, and 6 bases had no gene match. Written as DNA, the CDR3 is TGCGCCAGCAGCTTGGGGGACAGGGGAATACGCATTCAGTACTTC. Its protein is CASSLGDRGIRIQYF. The variable domain in full, with the rest retrieved from reference TRBV5-1 and TRBJ2-4, is KAGVTQTPRYLIKTRGQQVTLSCSPISGHRSVSWYQQTPGQGLQFLFEYFSETQRNKGNFPGRFSGRQFSNSRSEMNVSTLELGDSALYLCASSLGDRGIRIQYFGAGTRLSVL.

Regarding this clonotype: Sequence at one end of the junction differs from germline and may be a read error. The gene calls are TRBV5-1 and TRBJ1-2; tentatively, D is TRBD1 (6 bases). The CDR3 is 14 amino acids. Germline CDR1 is SGHRS and CDR2 is YFSETQ. The CDR3 protein is CAGSLQGRNYGYTF. Written as DNA, the CDR3 is TGCGCCGGCAGCTTACAGGGAAGGAACTATGGCTACACCTTC.